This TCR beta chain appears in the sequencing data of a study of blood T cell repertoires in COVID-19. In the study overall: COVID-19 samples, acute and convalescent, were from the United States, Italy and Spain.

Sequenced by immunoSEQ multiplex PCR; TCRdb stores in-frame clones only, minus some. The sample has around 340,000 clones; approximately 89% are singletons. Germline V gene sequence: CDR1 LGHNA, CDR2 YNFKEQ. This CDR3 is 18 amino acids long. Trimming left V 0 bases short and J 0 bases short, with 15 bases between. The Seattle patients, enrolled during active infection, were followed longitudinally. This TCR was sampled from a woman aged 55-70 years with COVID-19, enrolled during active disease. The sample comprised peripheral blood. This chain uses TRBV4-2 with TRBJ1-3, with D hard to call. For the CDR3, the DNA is TGTGCCAGCAGCCAAGAGAATATAAAGAAGAGCTCTGGAAACACCATATATTTT. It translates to CASSQENIKKSSGNTIYF.